The TCR beta chain under discussion was sequenced for a study of T cells in Graves' hyperthyroidism and ophthalmopathy. The source material, RNA transcripts, was used to amplify TCR beta CDR3 regions. When the TCR CDR3 underwent first-round RT-PCR, the HTBI primer set was used. TCRdb called the multiplex PCR reads again in MiXCR, with one record for every CDR3 protein. The sample holds about 360,000 distinct CDR3 sequences; over 10% are singletons and the top ten take around a tenth. Germline V gene data show CDR1 as SGHAT and CDR2 as FQNNGV. This CDR3 region has 15 residues. V gave up 2 bases and J gave up 9 bases, with 20 bases separating them. Criteria for exclusion of patients were uncontrolled infection, other autoimmune disease, pregnancy or lactation. Each diagnosis drew on symptoms, thyroxine, TRAb, thyroid ultrasound and orbital computed tomography findings. Study-level results: Stable hyperthyroidism was separated from ophthalmopathy by a model based on 13 V-J features. Ophthalmopathy prediction by the model preceded onset by a median approximately 6.9 months.

This clonotype was seen ten or more times. What it binds is unknown. The sample was blood. The V and J genes are TRBV11-2 and TRBJ2-7; D uncertain. This sequence originates from a woman younger than 30 with Graves' hyperthyroidism. This CDR3 is CASSLTRTDVSGQYF. DNA for the CDR3: TGTGCCAGCAGCTTAACCCGGACCGACGTTTCGGGGCAGTACTTC.